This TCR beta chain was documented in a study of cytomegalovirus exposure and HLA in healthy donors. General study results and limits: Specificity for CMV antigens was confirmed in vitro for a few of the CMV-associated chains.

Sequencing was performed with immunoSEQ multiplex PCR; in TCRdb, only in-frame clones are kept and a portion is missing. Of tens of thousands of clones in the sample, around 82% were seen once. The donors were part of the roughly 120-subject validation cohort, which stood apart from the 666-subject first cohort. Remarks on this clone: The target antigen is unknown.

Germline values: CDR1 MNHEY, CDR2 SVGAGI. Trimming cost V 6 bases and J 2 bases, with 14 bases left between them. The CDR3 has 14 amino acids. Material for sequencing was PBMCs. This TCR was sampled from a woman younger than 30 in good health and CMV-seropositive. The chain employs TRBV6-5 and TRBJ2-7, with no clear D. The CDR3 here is CASSPSFPAYEQYF. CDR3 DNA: TGTGCCAGCAGCCCGTCGTTTCCTGCCTACGAGCAGTACTTC.